The TCR beta chain under discussion was sequenced for a study of blood T cell repertoires in COVID-19. Study as a whole: The United States, Italy and Spain were the sources of the acute and convalescent COVID-19 samples. The analysed material was cDNA or gDNA that came from T cells, B-cell-depleted T cells, or PBMCs.

Trimming removed 3 bases at V and 3 bases at J, with 11 bases between. Germline V gives CDR1 SGHVS, CDR2 FQNEAQ. The CDR3 has 15 residues. Under the authors' procedure: Reference gene primer amplification in the assay estimated nucleated cell counts. Clones were read by immunoSEQ multiplex PCR, and TCRdb kept only the in-frame ones, dropping some. V and J calls and clone size are given by that table; D and trimming were obtained from the DNA. Of 19,000 or so clones in the sample, over 75% were seen once. Sample: peripheral blood. The chain has TRBV7-8 and TRBJ1-4; D possibly corresponds to TRBD1 (5 bases). The clonotype comes from a man older than 75 with acute or convalescent COVID-19. The CDR3, as DNA: TGTGCCAGCAGCTTGGGGGGTCGGGCTAATGAAAAACTGTTTTTT. Translated, it gives CASSLGGRANEKLFF.